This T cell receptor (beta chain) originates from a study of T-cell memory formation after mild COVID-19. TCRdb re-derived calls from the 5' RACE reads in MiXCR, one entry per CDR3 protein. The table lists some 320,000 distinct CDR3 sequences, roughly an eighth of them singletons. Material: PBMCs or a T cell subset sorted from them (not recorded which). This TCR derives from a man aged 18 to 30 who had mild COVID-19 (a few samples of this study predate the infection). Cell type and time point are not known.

This chain's CDR3 is CATSRDRFEGNTIYF. The CDR3 DNA reads TGTGCCACCAGCAGAGATCGTTTCGAAGGAAACACCATATATTTT. The chain recombines TRBV15 with TRBJ1-3; D gene uncertain. V lost 0 bases to trimming and J lost 4 bases, with 10 bases between them. The CDR3 covers 15 residues. The germline CDR1 and CDR2 sequences are LNHNV and YYDKDF (reference sequence).